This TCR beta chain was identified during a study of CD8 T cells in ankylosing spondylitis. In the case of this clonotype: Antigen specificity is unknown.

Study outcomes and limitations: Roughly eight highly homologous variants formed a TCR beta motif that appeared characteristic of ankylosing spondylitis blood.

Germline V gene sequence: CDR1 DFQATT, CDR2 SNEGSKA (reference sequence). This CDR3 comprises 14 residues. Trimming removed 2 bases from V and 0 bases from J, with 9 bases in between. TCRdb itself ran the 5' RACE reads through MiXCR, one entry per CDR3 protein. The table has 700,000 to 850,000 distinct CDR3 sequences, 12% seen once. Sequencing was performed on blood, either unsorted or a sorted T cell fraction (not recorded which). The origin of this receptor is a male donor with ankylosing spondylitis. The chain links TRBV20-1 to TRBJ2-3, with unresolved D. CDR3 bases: TGCAGTGCTAGAATGAAGCCTAGCACAGATACGCAGTATTTT. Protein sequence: CSARMKPSTDTQYF.